This T cell receptor (beta chain) was captured by sequencing in a study of T cell clones after liver transplantation. The germline gives CDR1 LNHDA, CDR2 SQIVND (reference sequence). This CDR3 comprises 13 residues. The junction had 10 bases not matched to a gene; V was cut back by 8 bases and J by 7 bases. TCRdb's table, derived via immunoSEQ multiplex PCR, lists solely in-frame clones and lacks some. Here the sample spans 75,000 to 85,000 clones, approximately 87% being singletons. The TCR comes from a human patient who received a liver transplant. Among the T cells, some may be from the graft donor. This chain links TRBV19 with TRBJ1-2; 7 nucleotides align to TRBD1. The specimen comprised CD4+ T cells from blood, sampled at the 22-month timepoint. The CDR3 here is CASYSGGRGGYTF. The CDR3 bases are TGTGCCAGTTACTCAGGGGGGCGTGGTGGCTACACCTTC. Together with reference TRBV19 and TRBJ1-2, the CDR3 gives the full variable domain: DGGITQSPKYLFRKEGQNVTLSCEQNLNHDAMYWYRQDPGQGLRLIYYSQIVNDFQKGDIAEGYSVSREKKESFPLTVTSAQKNPTAFYLCASYSGGRGGYTFGSGTRLTVV.